This TCR beta chain was recovered during a study of T cells in Graves' hyperthyroidism and ophthalmopathy (dated by TCRdb to the late 2010s). In the study overall: Peripheral blood samples were taken at initial diagnosis, before any treatment was given. The paper describes TCR Vbeta CDR3 sequencing of about 140 peripheral blood samples, made up of 43 ophthalmopathy patients, some 76 hyperthyroidism patients and 17 progressor patients. After sampling, hyperthyroidism patients received methimazole starting at 30 mg daily, and ophthalmopathy patients received high-dose intravenous methylprednisolone. The 100 or so discovery patients were divided at random into training and test sets in a 7:3 ratio. Prospective prediction of ophthalmopathy was tested in an independent validation cohort of 18 to 20 hyperthyroidism patients and some 17 patients who later progressed to ophthalmopathy. Thyroid tissue and blood T-cell repertoires from six Graves' hyperthyroidism patients were also compared in the study. To identify distinguishing TCR V-J signatures, a discovery cohort of roughly 100 patients was used, comprising 40 to 45 with Graves' ophthalmopathy and about 59 with stable Graves' hyperthyroidism.

The TCR beta CDR3 regions were amplified from RNA transcripts. A first-round RT-PCR of the TCR CDR3 used the HTBI primer set with the Qiagen OneStep RT-PCR kit. A second multiplex PCR round built the libraries, followed by size selection and purification. The libraries were sequenced on an Illumina HiSeq2000 using paired-end 100 bp reads. The original methods were these. SOAPnuke was used to process the raw data, with reads discarded if the reads contained adapters or uncalled bases, had a mean Phred below 15, or lacked an exact constant-primer or identifier match. COPE v1.2.5 was used to merge the high-quality paired reads, and each unique nucleotide sequence was defined as a clonotype. MiTCR v1.1 was used to align clonotypes to the IMGT TRBV, TRBD and TRBJ reference segments. Only V-J combinations with frequency above 0.0001, covering 99.2% of repertoires, were analysed. A TCS score was defined as the ratio between F50 (clonal expansion) and ExV (chaos), using BLOSUM62-based TCRdist between CDR3 peptides within each V-J. Welch's t-statistics and random forest reduced 450 to 600 V-J features to about 13, which were used in a naive Bayes classifier (R e1071). Clones were called with MiXCR by TCRdb after fastp trimmed the public reads at Q25, and only in-frame beta chains were retained. CDR3 protein duplicates are merged, each entry listing the most common genes and DNA. None of the V and J calls come from the authors' own analysis; TCRdb made them. This sample is represented by more than 150,000 distinct CDR3 sequences; over 15% of them were singletons. The top ten constitute 25% to 35% of the sample.

A patient counted as having stable Graves' hyperthyroidism if no progression to ophthalmopathy occurred over 18 months of follow-up. Hyperthyroidism patients were newly diagnosed, had a disease duration of under 2 months, and were aged 18 to 65 years. Exclusion was applied to patients with uncontrolled infections, other autoimmune diseases, pregnancy or lactation. Diagnoses were based on clinical symptoms, serum thyroxine and TRAb, thyroid ultrasound and orbital computed tomography. PBMCs were separated from roughly 9.6 ml of fresh peripheral blood using Ficoll-Paque density gradient centrifugation. Total RNA was extracted using Trizol reagent, and RNA quality was assessed on an Agilent 2100 Bioanalyzer. On this clonotype: Its antigen is unknown. Base qualities are missing; no much larger clone stands one base away.

Points the paper makes about the study in general: In validation, progression to ophthalmopathy was predicted by the model with 55% to 71% sensitivity and 72.22% specificity, a median of about 6 months before onset. A model built on a 13 V-J signature distinguished ophthalmopathy from stable hyperthyroidism, reaching over 85% sensitivity and about 81% specificity in cross-validation and 80%/75% in testing. Blood samples also contained most of the expanded thyroid clonotypes (frequency above 0.001), which suggests that blood repertoires may reflect thyroid immune responses. No statistical method was used to fix the sample size in advance, and group allocation was not hidden from the investigators.

V is reduced by 5 bases and J by 3 bases, leaving a spacing of 18 bases between them. Spanning cysteine to phenylalanine, the CDR3 consists of 16 amino acids. Only the CDR3 DNA is retained, 48 bases long and in frame from the first base. The sequenced sample consisted of blood. The chain joins TRBV12-3 or TRBV12-4 to TRBJ2-3, with the D gene possibly TRBD1 or TRBD2, each one fitting 5 bases. This sequence originates from a woman in her forties or fifties with Graves' hyperthyroidism. The sequenced DNA: TGTGCCAGCAGTCCCCGGCAGAAATGGGGGACAGATACGCAGTATTTT. It specifies CASSPRQKWGTDTQYF.